The 32 T cell receptor beta chains below were found in one sample sequenced in a study of glioma-infiltrating T cells after dendritic cell vaccination. Time point meaning: after dendritic cell vaccination, including at tumor progression/relapse. Only in-frame clones appear in the TCRdb table, and some are missing; sequencing was by immunoSEQ multiplex PCR. This repertoire shows around 92,000 clones, less than 90% found once; its top ten account for roughly 5.3%. The starting material was blood, obtained after dendritic cell vaccination. The receptors here all came from a human donor with glioblastoma.

This clone was detected only once. The chain carries TRBV5-4 and TRBJ1-1; D is unclear. In germline, CDR1 is SGHNT, CDR2 YYREEE (reference sequence). This CDR3 has 13 residues. V lost 5 bases and J lost 1, with 9 bases in between. The CDR3 spells CASSHNRNTEAFF. DNA of the CDR3: TGTGCCAGCAGTCATAACAGGAACACTGAAGCTTTCTTT.

CDR3 DNA: TGTGCCAGCAGCCCCCGACAGGGTTTCCAAGAGACCCAGTACTTC. Translating it yields CASSPRQGFQETQYF. The chain is built from TRBV5-6 and TRBJ2-5; TRBD1 agrees at 7 bases. J gave up 1 base and V 4 bases, and 7 bases lay outside the gene matches. The CDR3 extends over 15 amino acids. Germline values: CDR1 SGHDT, CDR2 YYEEEE. The complete variable domain, with remaining parts taken from reference TRBV5-6 and TRBJ2-5, reads DAGVTQSPTHLIKTRGQQVTLRCSPKSGHDTVSWYQQALGQGPQFIFQYYEEEERQRGNFPDRFSGHQFPNYSSELNVNALLLGDSALYLCASSPRQGFQETQYFGPGTRLLVL.

The chain carries TRBV27 and TRBJ1-1, with D hard to call. Germline V gene sequence: CDR1 MNHEY, CDR2 SMNVEV (reference sequence). V was cut by 6 bases and J by 1 base, with 15 bases left in between. CDR3 length equals 15 residues. This CDR3 is CASRTDPSGNTEAFF. The CDR3 DNA follows: TGTGCCAGCAGAACCGACCCATCGGGGAACACTGAAGCTTTCTTT.

The rearrangement joins TRBV18 to TRBJ1-2; 8 positions match TRBD1. Germline V gene lookup returns CDR1 KGHSH and CDR2 LQKENI. Unmatched junction bases numbered 17, after V lost 3 bases and J lost 2 bases. This CDR3 region has 19 residues. CDR3 sequence: CASSPFPTTGTGFNYGYTF. Written as DNA, the CDR3 is TGTGCCAGCTCACCGTTCCCGACCACCGGGACAGGCTTCAACTATGGCTACACCTTC.

The chain recombines TRBV5-1 with TRBJ2-1, with 14 bases lining up with TRBD2. Germline values: CDR1 SGHRS, CDR2 YFSETQ. Unmatched junction bases numbered 8, after V lost 4 bases and J lost 2 bases. CDR3 length: 18 amino acids. CDR3 in amino acids: CASSRGTSGGGAYNEQFF. For the CDR3, the DNA is TGCGCCAGCAGCCGAGGGACTAGCGGGGGTGGCGCCTACAATGAGCAGTTCTTC.

The chain has TRBV28 and TRBJ2-7; D not resolved. Looked up from germline, CDR1 is MDHEN and CDR2 is SYDVKM. The CDR3 covers 13 residues. V lost 7 bases and J lost 0, with 10 bases in between. The CDR3 DNA is TGTGCCAGCACGACTGTTCCCTCCTACGAGCAGTACTTC. Amino acid sequence: CASTTVPSYEQYF.

This clone was seen more than once but under ten times. The chain joins TRBV5-1 to TRBJ1-2, with TRBD1 matching 8 bases. The CDR3 totals 13 residues. The V segment lost 5 bases and the J segment 5 bases; nucleotides outside the gene matches: 5. CDR1 and CDR2 from the germline V gene are SGHRS and YFSETQ. This chain's CDR3 is CASRGQVEYGYTF. The CDR3 DNA sequence: TGCGCCAGCAGGGGACAGGTGGAATATGGCTACACCTTC.

This chain joins TRBV28 and TRBJ2-1; maybe TRBD2 (6 bases). The CDR3 loop spans 13 amino acids. CDR1 is MDHEN and CDR2 is SYDVKM in the germline V gene. The V end lost 5 bases, the J end lost 8 bases, and 13 bases lay between the germline ends. In DNA form, the CDR3 reads TGTGCCAGCAGTACCGGGACTTTGGATGAGCAGTTCTTC. Translated: CASSTGTLDEQFF.

This sequence joins TRBV28 and TRBJ2-7, with 8 bases identical to TRBD1. V dropped 5 bases and J dropped 0; count of bases not matched to a gene: 3. The germline V gene encodes CDR1 MDHEN and CDR2 SYDVKM. CDR3 length equals 14 residues. The CDR3 bases are TGTGCCAGCAGTGGACAGGGAAGCTCCTACGAGCAGTACTTC. Translation gives CASSGQGSSYEQYF.

The rearrangement uses TRBV10-3 and TRBJ2-7, with TRBD1 as a possible D gene (6 bases). CDR3 length: 15 residues. In germline, CDR1 is ENHRY, CDR2 SYGVKD. Trimming took off 7 bases at V and 0 bases at J, with 16 bases between the two ends. The CDR3, as DNA: TGTGCCATCACCAAGGGACAAGGTCTCTCCTACGAGCAGTACTTC. Amino acid sequence: CAITKGQGLSYEQYF.

This rearrangement joins TRBV19 to TRBJ2-3, with TRBD1 matching 9 bases. The CDR3 runs to 14 residues. The germline gives CDR1 LNHDA, CDR2 SQIVND (reference sequence). The V and J ends lost 5 bases and 4 bases, in that order; junction bases with no gene match: 4. CDR3 sequence: CASSLGQGPDTQYF. The CDR3 nucleotides are TGTGCCAGTAGTCTGGGACAGGGCCCAGATACGCAGTATTTT.

V usage is TRBV6-1 and J usage is TRBJ2-7, with TRBD1 matching 8 bases. In germline, CDR1 is MNHNS, CDR2 SASEGT. This CDR3 has 14 amino acids. The ends lost 4 bases at V and 7 bases at J; junction bases unmatched: 9. The CDR3 sequence is CASSVEARGREQYF. The DNA for the CDR3 is TGTGCCAGCAGTGTCGAGGCCAGGGGGCGAGAGCAGTACTTC.

V usage is TRBV5-6 and J usage is TRBJ2-1; 12 bases are a match to TRBD2. This CDR3 contains 17 residues. V was clipped by 2 bases and J by 5 bases; unmatched bases: 8. Germline-derived CDR1 and CDR2 are SGHDT and YYEEEE. The CDR3: CASSFVLAGGTDNEQFF. The CDR3 DNA reads as TGTGCCAGCAGCTTTGTACTAGCGGGAGGAACCGACAATGAGCAGTTCTTC.

This clone was recorded only once. The identical CDR3 is also encoded by other nucleotide sequences in the sample. The CDR3 reads CAWEAGLGINQPQHF. In nucleotides, the CDR3 is TGTGCCTGGGAAGCAGGCCTCGGCATCAATCAGCCCCAGCATTTT. The chain recombines TRBV30 with TRBJ1-5; D remains unclear. The V end lost 5 bases, the J end lost 3 bases, and 17 bases lay between the germline ends. There are 15 residues in the CDR3. CDR1 and CDR2 from the germline V gene are GTSNPN and SVGIG (reference sequence). Full variable domain (rest looked up from reference TRBV30 and TRBJ1-5): SQTIHQWPATLVQPVGSPLSLECTVEGTSNPNLYWYRQAAGRGLQLLFYSVGIGQISSEVPQNLSASRPQDRQFILSSKKLLLSDSGFYLCAWEAGLGINQPQHFGDGTRLSIL.

The rearrangement links TRBV6-1 to TRBJ2-5; 10 bases map to TRBD1. V was clipped by 3 bases and J by 3 bases; unmatched bases: 7. Looked up from germline, CDR1 is MNHNS and CDR2 is SASEGT. This CDR3 is built from 16 residues. In nucleotides, the CDR3 is TGTGCCAGCAGTGACGTAGGGGGGACAGGGGAAGAGACCCAGTACTTC. Protein product: CASSDVGGTGEETQYF.

The chain recombines TRBV4-2 with TRBJ2-3; maybe TRBD2 (5 bases). CDR3 length equals 14 residues. Germline V gene data show CDR1 as LGHNA and CDR2 as YNFKEQ. Trimming took off 3 bases at V and 2 bases at J, with 9 bases between the two ends. The CDR3 is CASSQRGNTDTQYF. For the CDR3, the DNA is TGTGCCAGCAGCCAGAGAGGGAACACAGATACGCAGTATTTT.

This clone was found a few times. The chain has TRBV7-2 and TRBJ2-7; 9 positions match TRBD2. Per germline, CDR1 SGHTA and CDR2 FQGNSA. The junction had 4 bases not matched to a gene; V was cut back by 3 bases and J by 4 bases. The CDR3 extends over 14 amino acids. This chain's CDR3 is CASSFERGAYEQYF. CDR3 bases: TGTGCCAGCAGCTTTGAGCGGGGGGCGTACGAGCAGTACTTC.

The CDR3 DNA follows: TGTGCCAGCAGTTTGGGACTAGCGGGGGCCAACTCCTACAATGAGCAGTTCTTC. Its translation is CASSLGLAGANSYNEQFF. The rearrangement joins TRBV28 to TRBJ2-1; TRBD2 agrees at 14 bases. There are 18 residues in the CDR3. CDR1 MDHEN and CDR2 SYDVKM come from the germline V gene. V was pared by 3 bases and J by 0 bases, with 4 bases of the junction left unmatched.

This rearrangement joins TRBV27 to TRBJ1-1; unclear D gene. The CDR3 is 15 amino acids. The V gene lost 2 bases and the J gene lost 1 base, with 11 bases spanning the gap. Germline CDR1 is MNHEY and CDR2 is SMNVEV (reference sequence). The CDR3 region is CASSLGSWRNTEAFF. The CDR3 DNA follows: TGTGCCAGCAGTTTAGGTTCCTGGAGGAACACTGAAGCTTTCTTT.

This clone was counted a few times. The rearrangement uses TRBV11-1 and TRBJ2-1, with 8 nucleotides matching TRBD2. The CDR3 runs 17 residues. Germline values: CDR1 SGHAT, CDR2 FQDESV (reference sequence). V shed 4 bases, J shed 5 bases, and the junction held 13 bases outside the gene matches. DNA for the CDR3: TGTGCCAGCAGCTCGGGGGTGGGGCGGGGGGCGGACAATGAGCAGTTCTTC. It codes for CASSSGVGRGADNEQFF. Variable domain in full (rest from reference TRBV11-1 and TRBJ2-1): EAEVAQSPRYKITEKSQAVAFWCDPISGHATLYWYRQILGQGPELLVQFQDESVVDDSQLPKDRFSAERLKGVDSTLKIQPAELGDSAMYLCASSSGVGRGADNEQFFGPGTRLTVL.

The genes are TRBV19 and TRBJ1-5; 8 bases map to TRBD1. In germline, CDR1 is LNHDA, CDR2 SQIVND (reference sequence). The CDR3 contains 15 residues. With V trimmed by 3 bases and J by 6 bases, 7 bases remained unmatched. CDR3 nucleotide sequence: TGTGCCAGTAGTATGGGACAGGTAAGGGGTCAGCCCCAGCATTTT. It translates to CASSMGQVRGQPQHF.

V usage is TRBV18 and J usage is TRBJ1-1; D gene uncertain. Germline assignment: CDR1 KGHSH and CDR2 LQKENI. V lost 6 bases, J lost 11 bases, and 13 bases lay in between. The CDR3 consists of 11 residues. CDR3 DNA sequence: TGTGCCAGCTCTCGGAGGTTTGGGGCTTTCTTT. Translation: CASSRRFGAFF.

The J gene is TRBJ1-2, the V gene TRBV5-4, with D tentatively TRBD1 (5 bases). The CDR3 covers 12 residues. The V gene's germline CDR1 is SGHNT and CDR2 YYREEE (reference sequence). Trimming left V 1 base short and J 4 bases short, with 5 bases between. CDR3 sequence: CASSLTGYGYTF. CDR3 coding DNA: TGTGCCAGCAGCTTGACAGGCTATGGCTACACCTTC.

V gene TRBV20-1 combines with J gene TRBJ2-1, with D perhaps matching TRBD1 (5 bases). CDR3 length: 11 amino acids. The germline V and J ends were trimmed by 3 bases and 5 bases, with 5 bases remaining between them. Germline-derived CDR1 and CDR2 are DFQATT and SNEGSKA (reference sequence). Here the CDR3 reads CSASRDNEQFF. DNA of the CDR3: TGCAGTGCTAGCAGGGACAATGAGCAGTTCTTC.

The chain links TRBV4-1 to TRBJ2-7; 7 bases are shared with TRBD1. Germline V gene lookup returns CDR1 MGHRA and CDR2 YSYEKL. V lost 2 bases, J lost 4 bases, and 17 bases stayed unmatched. The CDR3 has 18 residues. The CDR3: CASSQLGTARLSLYEQYF. Written as DNA, the CDR3 is TGCGCCAGCAGCCAACTTGGGACAGCTCGTCTTAGTCTTTACGAGCAGTACTTC.

This chain links TRBV5-1 with TRBJ2-1, with unresolved D. The germline CDR1 and CDR2 sequences are SGHRS and YFSETQ. The CDR3 totals 13 residues. Trimming left V 0 bases short and J 8 bases short, with 9 bases between. Written as DNA, the CDR3 is TGCGCCAGCAGCTTGGATCCAGGCTATGAGCAGTTCTTC. Translation gives CASSLDPGYEQFF.

The chain has TRBV9 and TRBJ2-7; weak D call: TRBD2 (5 bases). V lost 5 bases, J lost 0 bases, and 12 bases lay in between. The CDR3 spans 14 residues. Per germline, CDR1 SGDLS and CDR2 YYNGEE. This CDR3 is CASSAAGLSYEQYF. DNA of the CDR3: TGTGCCAGCAGTGCCGCGGGTCTCTCCTACGAGCAGTACTTC.

This rearrangement joins TRBV9 to TRBJ2-3, with a possible D match to TRBD2 (6 bases). Germline CDR1 SGDLS, CDR2 YYNGEE. V was shortened by 7 bases and J by 9 bases, with 18 bases between the two germline ends. The length of the CDR3 is 13 residues. For the CDR3, the DNA is TGTGCCAGCGGTACAACGGCGGCGGGGACGCAGTATTTT. Translated: CASGTTAAGTQYF.

This sequence joins TRBV9 and TRBJ2-1; TRBD2 matches 10 bases. The junction had 5 bases not matched to a gene; V was cut back by 0 bases and J by 2 bases. Germline assignment: CDR1 SGDLS and CDR2 YYNGEE. The CDR3 runs to 17 residues. The CDR3 region is CASSVGVSGGPYNEQFF. The DNA of the CDR3 is TGTGCCAGCAGCGTAGGGGTTAGCGGGGGGCCCTACAATGAGCAGTTCTTC.

The V gene is TRBV9, the J gene TRBJ1-4, with 7 bases identical to TRBD1. V lost 0 bases to trimming and J lost 8 bases; unmatched junction nucleotides: 13. The length of the CDR3 is 17 residues. Germline V gene sequence: CDR1 SGDLS, CDR2 YYNGEE. The DNA for the CDR3 is TGTGCCAGCAGCGTAGGTGGGGGGACAGCGCTAGAAGAAAAACTGTTTTTT. Translated, it gives CASSVGGGTALEEKLFF.

The chain has TRBV27 and TRBJ2-1; 11 bases fit TRBD2. Germline V gene lookup returns CDR1 MNHEY and CDR2 SMNVEV (reference sequence). V shed 8 bases, J shed 10 bases, and the junction held 13 bases outside the gene matches. CDR3 length equals 15 residues. The CDR3 protein is CASGKLAGAFREQFF. For the CDR3, the DNA is TGTGCCAGCGGAAAACTAGCGGGGGCCTTTCGGGAGCAGTTCTTC.

The rearrangement links TRBV18 to TRBJ2-5; TRBD1 matches 9 bases. CDR1 is KGHSH, CDR2 LQKENI, per germline. The CDR3 sequence is 14 residues long. Germline trimming cut 3 bases from V and 4 bases from J; bases unmatched to any gene: 3. This CDR3 reads CASSPLDRGETQYF. In nucleotides, the CDR3 is TGTGCCAGCTCACCCTTGGACAGGGGAGAGACCCAGTACTTC.